This T cell receptor (beta chain) was retrieved from a study of human T cells and chemical hapten exposure. Study-level background: Small volume differences among pooled libraries mainly caused per-sample TCR yield variation.

The germline V gene encodes CDR1 KGHSY and CDR2 FQNENV. Trimming shortened V by 2 bases and J by 6 bases, and 10 bases separated the two germline ends. The CDR3 is 13 residues long. This clonotype occurred many times. MiXCR was run by TCRdb on the RACE reads, yielding one entry per CDR3 protein. The table lists around 53,000 distinct CDR3 sequences, 9.3% of them singletons, with approximately 4.5% in the top ten. Time point meaning: patch test 1, 2 weeks after DPC sensitization. Treatment noted: therapeutic diphenylcyclopropenone sensitization with weekly scalp DPC. Every donor had alopecia and was 18 to 70 years old; all were suitable for DPC. RNA extraction used unfractionated whole blood as the source of total RNA.

The receptor was derived from a woman aged 50 to 60 with alopecia areata. Some clones in this sample may be carry-over from other donors' samples. Sample: whole blood, taken in connection with sensitization to the hapten diphenylcyclopropenone (DPC). This rearrangement joins TRBV16 to TRBJ1-1, with TRBD1 as a possible D gene (5 bases). The CDR3 region is CASSQRQFAEAFF. DNA of the CDR3: TGTGCCAGCAGCCAAAGACAGTTCGCTGAAGCTTTCTTT.